The present entry profiles one T cell receptor beta chain with its context. Some clones are missing from TCRdb's copy, which holds only in-frame ones; the method was immunoSEQ multiplex PCR. The sample has approximately 49,000 clones; roughly 80% are singletons. The data originate from a study of blood T cell repertoires in COVID-19. About the study: Samples representing acute and convalescent COVID-19 were sourced from the United States, Italy and Spain. The cDNA or gDNA used as material had been derived from T cells, B-cell-depleted T cells, or PBMCs.

The ends lost 0 bases at V and 3 bases at J; junction bases unmatched: 7. Germline lookup yields CDR1 SGHRS and CDR2 YFSETQ. The CDR3 totals 16 residues. The receptor's source is a man aged 45-65 years with acute or convalescent COVID-19. The sequencing sample was made of peripheral blood. V usage is TRBV5-1 and J usage is TRBJ1-1; 8 bases are shared with TRBD1. CDR3 DNA: TGCGCCAGCAGCTTGGGGACAGGGTCTTTCGACACTGAAGCTTTCTTT. This translates into CASSLGTGSFDTEAFF.